The 16 T cell receptor beta chains in this list originate from one sample, sequenced in a study of human T cells and chemical hapten exposure. Each CDR3 protein gets one entry after TCRdb re-called the RACE reads with MiXCR. Of tens of thousands of distinct CDR3 sequences listed, approximately 9.9% are singletons. Indicated time point: pre-sensitization, week 0. The sample's treatment: therapeutic diphenylcyclopropenone sensitization with weekly scalp DPC. The material was whole blood, obtained in connection with sensitization to the hapten diphenylcyclopropenone (DPC). The receptors here all came from a woman aged 40 to 50 with alopecia areata. Some clones in this sample may be carry-over from other donors' samples.

This clonotype has at least ten counts. This chain joins TRBV20-1 and TRBJ1-1; weak D call: TRBD1 (6 bases). Germline values: CDR1 DFQATT, CDR2 SNEGSKA (reference sequence). The CDR3 has 12 amino acids. V lost 6 bases and J 10 bases, leaving 18 bases between the germline ends. The CDR3 sequence: CSANREFRGAFF. The DNA for the CDR3 is TGCAGTGCAAACAGGGAGTTTAGGGGAGCTTTCTTT.

This clonotype occurred many times. This chain joins TRBV12-3 or TRBV12-4 and TRBJ2-5, with TRBD2 matching 13 bases. This CDR3 spans 16 amino acids. With 5 bases clipped from V and 4 bases from J, the junction kept 7 bases outside the gene matches. The CDR3, as DNA: TGTGCCAGCAGTCCGGGACTAGCGGGGAGGGGAGAGACCCAGTACTTC. This encodes CASSPGLAGRGETQYF.

V gene TRBV2 combines with J gene TRBJ1-3; possibly TRBD1 for D (6 bases). CDR3 length: 15 amino acids. Germline V gene sequence: CDR1 SNHLY, CDR2 FYNNEI. Trimming removed 6 bases from V and 2 bases from J, with 14 bases in between. CDR3 sequence reads: CASRALTGPGNTIYF. The CDR3, as DNA: TGTGCCAGCAGGGCCTTAACAGGGCCTGGAAACACCATATATTTT.

This clonotype was recorded many times. V usage is TRBV6-5 and J usage is TRBJ2-5; D is possibly TRBD2 (6 bases). Trimming stripped 2 bases from V and 3 bases from J, with 16 bases between. CDR1 is MNHEY and CDR2 is SVGAGI in the germline V gene. The CDR3 extends over 16 amino acids. The CDR3 protein is CASSYPRGGWEETQYF. CDR3 coding DNA: TGTGCCAGCAGTTACCCACGTGGGGGGTGGGAAGAGACCCAGTACTTC.

The chain joins TRBV5-4 to TRBJ2-3, with TRBD1 matching 7 bases. Per germline, CDR1 SGHNT and CDR2 YYREEE (reference sequence). The CDR3 is 13 residues long. V lost 4 bases and J lost 12; bases outside the gene matches: 11. CDR3 residues: CASSLGDRVIQYF. The CDR3 nucleotides are TGTGCCAGCAGCCTGGGCGACAGGGTGATCCAGTATTTT.

The rearrangement uses TRBV3-1 and TRBJ2-5, with a weak D call TRBD2 (7 bases). Germline assignment: CDR1 LGHDT and CDR2 YNNKEL (reference sequence). This CDR3 contains 17 residues. Trimming cost V 0 bases and J 1 base, with 15 bases left between them. As DNA, the CDR3 is TGTGCCAGCAGCCAAGATAACCGCGGGGGCCTCCAAGAGACCCAGTACTTC. As protein: CASSQDNRGGLQETQYF.

This clonotype was seen at least ten times. This rearrangement joins TRBV6-5 to TRBJ2-1, with 7 positions matching TRBD1. The CDR3 has 16 amino acids. The V gene's germline CDR1 is MNHEY and CDR2 SVGAGI. Germline trimming cut 5 bases from V and 1 base from J; bases unmatched to any gene: 8. The DNA of the CDR3 is TGTGCCAGCAGTAAGAAAGGGGGACAGTCCTACAATGAGCAGTTCTTC. It codes for CASSKKGGQSYNEQFF.

This clonotype was observed many times. The V call is TRBV20-1, the J call TRBJ2-5, with 14 bases matching TRBD2. CDR3 length: 14 amino acids. Trimming removed 6 bases from V and 6 bases from J; junction bases left unmatched: 6. Germline lookup yields CDR1 DFQATT and CDR2 SNEGSKA (reference sequence). The chain's CDR3 is CSAPTSGGAQTQYF. In DNA form, the CDR3 reads TGCAGTGCGCCGACTAGCGGGGGGGCCCAGACCCAGTACTTC.

V usage is TRBV7-2 and J usage is TRBJ2-3; D not certain. V lost 0 bases and J lost 8, with 6 bases in between. Germline CDR1 is SGHTA and CDR2 is FQGNSA. This CDR3 spans 12 amino acids. CDR3 nucleotides: TGTGCCAGCAGCTTAGCGTCTGCTACGCAGTATTTT. It codes for CASSLASATQYF.

This chain links TRBV10-3 with TRBJ2-7; no definite D call. The CDR3 covers 12 residues. CDR1 ENHRY and CDR2 SYGVKD come from the germline V gene. V was cut by 11 bases and J by 7 bases, with 18 bases left in between. As DNA, the CDR3 is TGTGCCGCCACGAACTGGGCTGGGGAGCAGTACTTC. Its protein is CAATNWAGEQYF.

The J gene is TRBJ2-1, the V gene TRBV30, with a possible D match to TRBD1 (5 bases). Germline CDR1 and CDR2: GTSNPN and SVGIG (reference sequence). V lost 1 base to trimming and J lost 12 bases, with 22 bases between them. This CDR3 contains 15 residues. CDR3 sequence reads: CAWSAAASLGRSQFF. In DNA, the CDR3 is TGTGCCTGGAGTGCTGCGGCCTCCCTGGGGCGGTCGCAGTTCTTC.

In this sample, this clonotype turned up a few times. This chain joins TRBV10-3 and TRBJ1-1; 10 bases are a match to TRBD1. V lost 11 bases to trimming and J lost 0 bases; unmatched junction nucleotides: 6. CDR3 length: 14 amino acids. Germline assignment: CDR1 ENHRY and CDR2 SYGVKD. The CDR3 loop is CAGRGQGMNTEAFF. CDR3 nucleotide sequence: TGTGCCGGAAGGGGACAGGGGATGAACACTGAAGCTTTCTTT.

Details on this clonotype: With a much larger clone just one base away, this may be a read error. The rearrangement joins TRBV6-6 to TRBJ2-3; 10 bases are shared with TRBD2. The germline CDR1 and CDR2 sequences are MNHNY and SVGAGI (reference sequence). The CDR3 is made up of 14 amino acids. V lost 8 bases to trimming and J lost 10 bases; unmatched junction nucleotides: 12. CDR3 sequence (DNA): TGTGCCAGCGGATCTAGCGGGGGCCCCGATTCGCAGTATTTT. Translating gives CASGSSGGPDSQYF.

The V call is TRBV7-9, the J call TRBJ2-7; 7 bases agree with TRBD2. CDR1 is SEHNR, CDR2 FQNEAQ, per germline (reference sequence). Trimming took 3 bases from V and 0 from J; bases not matched to a gene: 5. The length of the CDR3 is 15 residues. Here the CDR3 reads CASSFHSGASYEQYF. CDR3 DNA sequence: TGTGCCAGCAGCTTCCACAGCGGGGCCTCCTACGAGCAGTACTTC.

This clonotype was seen a handful of times. The chain combines TRBV19 with TRBJ2-1; D is unclear. Trimming shortened V by 3 bases and J by 5 bases, and 17 bases separated the two germline ends. CDR3 length equals 16 residues. Germline V gene lookup returns CDR1 LNHDA and CDR2 SQIVND (reference sequence). CDR3 nucleotide sequence: TGTGCCAGTAGTATGGCCCCTTCTGCAGGCAACAATGAGCAGTTCTTC. It is translated as CASSMAPSAGNNEQFF.

This clonotype occurred a few times. The rearrangement joins TRBV10-3 to TRBJ2-2; weak D call: TRBD2 (5 bases). There are 15 residues in the CDR3. The V and J ends lost 2 bases and 4 bases respectively, with 11 bases between them. Germline-derived CDR1 and CDR2 are ENHRY and SYGVKD. The CDR3 region has the DNA TGTGCCATCAGTGAGCTCGGAACTAGCACCGGGGAGCTGTTTTTT. Translation gives CAISELGTSTGELFF.